The T cell receptor (beta chain) described here comes from a study of beta chain features in type 1 diabetes. The CDR3 is 11 residues long. Germline V gives CDR1 DFQATT, CDR2 SNEGSKA (reference sequence). By way of CD45RO/CCR7/CD25/CD127/CD95/CD27, the CD4+ regulatory, stem cell-like memory, central memory and naive cells were sorted. All of the isolated RNA was reverse transcribed, so expressed TCRB transcripts were sequenced. TCRdb's copy holds only in-frame clones and misses some; the assay was immunoSEQ multiplex PCR. The sample lists approximately 470,000 clones, around 28% occurring once. This clone showed up just a few times.

The receptor was isolated from a man aged 18-30 years in good health. The sample consisted of naive CD4+ T cells from blood. The chain joins TRBV20-1 to TRBJ2-7; the match to TRBD1 covers 7 bases. CDR3 sequence: CSGTEDYEQYF. The CDR3 region has the DNA TGCAGCGGGACAGAAGACTACGAGCAGTACTTC.